This TCR beta chain was recorded in a study of T-cell reconstitution after alpha-beta-depleted transplantation in children. Study-level points and caveats: From surviving recipient T cells and thymic progenitors came the high day-60 TCRbeta diversity observed in some patients. T-cell counts and diversity at one year following transplant were attributed mainly to newly produced T cells. Several hundred rapidly expanded clones from non-depleted graft cells reportedly supplied alpha-beta T cells about two months post-transplant.

Unique molecular identifiers were used in preparing the TCRbeta library. TCRdb fed the PCR reads into MiXCR, producing one record per CDR3 protein. Counted here are a few hundred thousand distinct CDR3 sequences, approximately 30% occurring once; the ten biggest clones make up under 45%. This CDR3 is 16 amino acids long. CDR1 MNHEY and CDR2 SVGAGI come from the germline V gene. With V trimmed by 2 bases and J by 1 base, 6 bases remained unmatched. About this clonotype itself: No antigen is known for it.

The rearrangement uses TRBV6-5 and TRBJ2-7; 9 bases match TRBD2. The clonotype was recovered from a boy under three years old with Wiskott-Aldrich syndrome, due to receive a stem cell transplant. This sample comprised PBMCs, obtained before TCRalphabeta/CD19-depleted stem cell transplant. This CDR3 reads CASSYGGRAASYEQYF. The DNA of the CDR3 is TGTGCCAGCAGTTACGGCGGGAGGGCCGCATCCTACGAGCAGTACTTC.